This paragraph covers one T cell receptor (beta chain) sequence. These data belong to a study of blood T cell repertoires in COVID-19. Study overall: Collection of acute and convalescent COVID-19 samples took place in the United States, Italy and Spain.

TCRdb's table, derived via immunoSEQ multiplex PCR, lists solely in-frame clones and lacks some. The sample lists 130,000 to 150,000 clones, 80% to 90% occurring once. Germline V CDR1 and CDR2: MNHEY, SMNVEV (reference sequence). This CDR3 spans 13 amino acids. Trimming removed 6 bases at V and 2 bases at J, with 11 bases between. The sample consisted of peripheral blood. V gene TRBV27 combines with J gene TRBJ2-7, with D maybe TRBD2 (5 bases). The source is a man aged 18 to 30 with COVID-19, enrolled during active disease. In DNA, the CDR3 is TGTGCCAGCAGGGGTGGGAGTGCCTACGAGCAGTACTTC. Translating gives CASRGGSAYEQYF.